This entry lists 27 T cell receptor beta chains sequenced from one sample in a study of T cell responses to AZD1222 COVID-19 vaccine. Some clones are missing from TCRdb's copy, which holds only in-frame ones; the method was immunoSEQ multiplex PCR. In the table there are approximately 160,000 clones, 90% to 95% of which are singletons. The material sequenced was peripheral blood, taken on day 0 of AZD1222 vaccination. The source of these receptors is an adult in good health.

In this sample, this clone turned up once. The chain combines TRBV24-1 with TRBJ1-2; D is undetermined. The CDR3 totals 12 residues. Germline V gives CDR1 KGHDR, CDR2 SFDVKD. Trimming removed 1 base from V and 4 bases from J, with 3 bases in between. The chain's CDR3 is CATSDFRYGYTF. Here the CDR3 DNA reads TGTGCCACCAGTGATTTCCGCTATGGCTACACCTTC.

The chain is built from TRBV5-1 and TRBJ1-4, with 8 bases lining up with TRBD1. Trimming at V came to 0 bases and at J to 11 bases, leaving 12 bases not matched to a gene. Germline V gene data show CDR1 as SGHRS and CDR2 as YFSETQ. The CDR3 sequence is 16 residues long. The CDR3 here is CASSLGVGQGWDKLFF. The DNA for the CDR3 is TGCGCCAGCAGCTTGGGAGTCGGACAGGGCTGGGATAAACTGTTTTTT. The variable domain in full, completed from reference TRBV5-1 and TRBJ1-4, reads KAGVTQTPRYLIKTRGQQVTLSCSPISGHRSVSWYQQTPGQGLQFLFEYFSETQRNKGNFPGRFSGRQFSNSRSEMNVSTLELGDSALYLCASSLGVGQGWDKLFFGSGTQLSVL.

The genes are TRBV7-2 and TRBJ2-5; D gene unclear. The CDR3 totals 14 residues. Germline-derived CDR1 and CDR2 are SGHTA and FQGNSA. Trimming cost V 5 bases and J 1 base, with 11 bases left between them. The CDR3 bases are TGTGCCAGCAGCGCTCGGATCGGCCAAGAGACCCAGTACTTC. Its translation is CASSARIGQETQYF.

This rearrangement joins TRBV13 to TRBJ2-3, with TRBD2 matching 12 bases. Germline CDR1 PRHDT, CDR2 FYEKMQ (reference sequence). The trim removed 1 base at V and 6 bases at J, leaving 5 bases unmatched. The length of the CDR3 is 16 residues. The CDR3 DNA reads as TGTGCCAGCAGCTTAGATCGGACTAGCGGGGACGATACGCAGTATTTT. Translation: CASSLDRTSGDDTQYF.

The chain is built from TRBV2 and TRBJ1-4, with a weak D call TRBD1 (5 bases). From germline, CDR1 is SNHLY and CDR2 FYNNEI. Trimming pared 6 bases from V and 7 bases from J, leaving 15 bases between. There are 14 residues in the CDR3. The CDR3: CASSARDVFEKLFF. The CDR3 bases are TGTGCCAGCAGCGCAAGGGACGTTTTTGAAAAACTGTTTTTT. Drawing the rest from reference TRBV2 and TRBJ1-4, the complete variable domain is EPEVTQTPSHQVTQMGQEVILRCVPISNHLYFYWYRQILGQKVEFLVSFYNNEISEKSEIFDDQFSVERPDGSNFTLKIRSTKLEDSAMYFCASSARDVFEKLFFGSGTQLSVL.

The chain couples TRBV21-1 to TRBJ1-6. TRBV21-1 is termed a pseudogene. The length of the CDR3 is 15 residues. As DNA, the CDR3 is TGTGCCAGCAGCAAATGGAGGGGGGCCAATTCACCCCTCCACTTT. This sequence encodes CASSKWRGANSPLHF.

There are a few counts of this clone. The CDR3 sequence is CASSGGGSGGGELFF. CDR3 DNA: TGCGCCAGCAGCGGCGGAGGGTCCGGTGGCGGGGAGCTGTTTTTT. V usage is TRBV5-1 and J usage is TRBJ2-2; possible D gene TRBD2, 6 bases. Germline loops: CDR1 SGHRS, CDR2 YFSETQ. The V end was cut by 4 bases, the J end by 7 bases, with 17 bases between. The CDR3 totals 15 residues.

V gene TRBV4-2 combines with J gene TRBJ1-2, with D perhaps TRBD1 (5 bases). The CDR3 has 13 residues. The V gene lost 0 bases and the J gene lost 6 bases, with 8 bases spanning the gap. Per germline, CDR1 LGHNA and CDR2 YNFKEQ. The CDR3, as DNA: TGTGCCAGCAGCCAAGAACAGGAAAATGGCTACACCTTC. Protein: CASSQEQENGYTF.

The chain joins TRBV6-5 to TRBJ2-7; a possible D gene is TRBD2 (7 bases). Between the trimmed V and J ends, which lost 10 bases and 4 bases, there was a span of 20 bases. This CDR3 comprises 14 residues. The V gene's germline CDR1 is MNHEY and CDR2 SVGAGI. CDR3 sequence: CAIPTGRATYEQYF. CDR3 sequence (DNA): TGTGCCATACCAACAGGGAGGGCCACTTACGAGCAGTACTTC.

The rearrangement uses TRBV7-6 and TRBJ1-6; 9 bases agree with TRBD1. Germline V CDR1 and CDR2: SGHVS, FNYEAQ. Germline trimming cut 6 bases from V and 7 bases from J; bases unmatched to any gene: 4. This CDR3 contains 14 residues. The CDR3: CASRQGAGNSPLHF. The CDR3 nucleotides read TGTGCCAGCAGACAGGGGGCTGGAAATTCACCCCTCCACTTT.

The gene calls are TRBV28 and TRBJ1-5; TRBD1 agrees at 9 bases. This CDR3 region has 17 residues. The junction had 7 bases not matched to a gene; V was cut back by 4 bases and J by 0 bases. Germline V lookup: CDR1 MDHEN, CDR2 SYDVKM. The CDR3 DNA reads TGTGCCAGCAGTTGGGGACAGGGAATACCTAGCAATCAGCCCCAGCATTTT. Its protein is CASSWGQGIPSNQPQHF. The whole variable domain, remainder taken from reference TRBV28 and TRBJ1-5, is DVKVTQSSRYLVKRTGEKVFLECVQDMDHENMFWYRQDPGLGLRLIYFSYDVKMKEKGDIPEGYSVSREKKERFSLILESASTNQTSMYLCASSWGQGIPSNQPQHFGDGTRLSIL.

The rearrangement links TRBV30 to TRBJ2-1; D gene unclear. The CDR3 is 11 residues long. Trimming removed 3 bases at V and 6 bases at J, with 6 bases between. The germline gives CDR1 GTSNPN, CDR2 SVGIG (reference sequence). In DNA form, the CDR3 reads TGTGCCTGGAGCCCCCCCAATGAGCAGTTCTTC. It specifies CAWSPPNEQFF. Full variable domain (missing parts from reference TRBV30 and TRBJ2-1): SQTIHQWPATLVQPVGSPLSLECTVEGTSNPNLYWYRQAAGRGLQLLFYSVGIGQISSEVPQNLSASRPQDRQFILSSKKLLLSDSGFYLCAWSPPNEQFFGPGTRLTVL.

The chain carries TRBV6-5 and TRBJ1-2, with TRBD1 matching over 9 bases. This CDR3 contains 15 residues. V was clipped by 5 bases and J by 5 bases; unmatched bases: 9. Germline V gene sequence: CDR1 MNHEY, CDR2 SVGAGI. The CDR3 here is CASSNSGTGKYGYTF. For the CDR3, the DNA is TGTGCCAGCAGTAATTCCGGGACAGGGAAGTATGGCTACACCTTC.

The rearrangement uses TRBV13 and TRBJ2-1; D uncertain. This CDR3 comprises 16 residues. Germline CDR1 PRHDT, CDR2 FYEKMQ (reference sequence). V was cut by 5 bases and J by 4 bases, with 18 bases left in between. The CDR3 DNA reads as TGTGCCAGCAGCCCTCCCCTTAGGAGTTCGTACAATGAGCAGTTCTTC. Its protein product is CASSPPLRSSYNEQFF.

The rearrangement links TRBV7-9 to TRBJ1-1; 7 nucleotides line up with TRBD1. Germline V gene data show CDR1 as SEHNR and CDR2 as FQNEAQ (reference sequence). There are 17 residues in the CDR3. J was trimmed by 1 base and V by 4 bases; bases with no gene match: 12. The CDR3: CASSSTGVGGQNTEAFF. The DNA of the CDR3 is TGTGCCAGCAGCTCAACAGGGGTTGGAGGCCAGAACACTGAAGCTTTCTTT.

This clone occurred once. The CDR3 sequence is CASSNGGGYTF. CDR3 DNA sequence: TGTGCCAGCAGCAACGGAGGTGGCTACACCTTC. The chain recombines TRBV12-3 or TRBV12-4 with TRBJ1-2, with D unresolved. The V and J ends lost 6 bases and 7 bases respectively, with 9 bases between them. The CDR3 length is 11 residues.

By share of the sample, this clone is medium-sized (0.01 to 0.1%). The chain uses TRBV9 and TRBJ1-2; 7 positions agree with TRBD1. The V gene's germline CDR1 is SGDLS and CDR2 YYNGEE. The CDR3 runs to 12 residues. Trimming at V came to 3 bases and at J to 11 bases, leaving 7 bases not matched to a gene. As DNA, the CDR3 is TGTGCCAGCAGCGACCAGACAGGGCAATACACCTTC. Translation: CASSDQTGQYTF.

The table lists this clone with a count of one. The genes are TRBV10-3 and TRBJ1-2; TRBD1 might be the D (5 bases). V shed 1 base and J shed 4 bases, with 22 bases lying between them. The V gene's germline CDR1 is ENHRY and CDR2 SYGVKD. There are 18 residues in the CDR3. In DNA form, the CDR3 reads TGTGCCATCAGTGAGTACACGTACAGGACAACAAGAATCTATGGCTACACCTTC. Amino acid sequence: CAISEYTYRTTRIYGYTF.

This chain links TRBV13 with TRBJ2-1, with TRBD2 matching 11 bases. The CDR3 consists of 18 residues. The V segment lost 2 bases and the J segment 5 bases; nucleotides outside the gene matches: 11. The germline CDR1 and CDR2 sequences are PRHDT and FYEKMQ (reference sequence). The CDR3 DNA reads TGTGCCAGCAGCTTACTACGTGGTAGCGGGGGGGGCAACAATGAGCAGTTCTTC. It specifies CASSLLRGSGGGNNEQFF.

This clone is a singleton in its sample. This sequence joins TRBV11-2 and TRBJ2-7; D remains unclear. The length of the CDR3 is 13 residues. CDR1 is SGHAT and CDR2 is FQNNGV in the germline V gene. V shed 1 base and J shed 6 bases, with 10 bases lying between them. DNA for the CDR3: TGTGCCAGCAGCTTAGGCAGCCTTGGCGAGCAGTACTTC. Protein sequence: CASSLGSLGEQYF. Variable domain in full (rest from reference TRBV11-2 and TRBJ2-7): EAGVAQSPRYKIIEKRQSVAFWCNPISGHATLYWYQQILGQGPKLLIQFQNNGVVDDSQLPKDRFSAERLKGVDSTLKIQPAKLEDSAVYLCASSLGSLGEQYFGPGTRLTVT.

This clone has only a few counts. V gene TRBV20-1 combines with J gene TRBJ1-1; D remains unclear. CDR3 length equals 11 residues. Germline V gives CDR1 DFQATT, CDR2 SNEGSKA (reference sequence). Trimming shortened V by 5 bases and J by 3 bases, and 7 bases separated the two germline ends. In nucleotides, the CDR3 is TGCAGTGCTGCCCAACACACTGAAGCTTTCTTT. Protein: CSAAQHTEAFF.

The chain is built from TRBV5-6 and TRBJ1-2, with D tentatively TRBD1 (5 bases). This CDR3 spans 14 amino acids. Germline V gene data show CDR1 as SGHDT and CDR2 as YYEEEE. Trimming removed 4 bases at V and 1 base at J, with 11 bases between. The CDR3 sequence is CASSRGGLNYGYTF. The CDR3 DNA follows: TGTGCCAGCAGCCGGGGGGGTCTTAACTATGGCTACACCTTC.

V and J are TRBV19 and TRBJ1-2, with 7 nucleotides matching TRBD1. The trim removed 5 bases at V and 4 bases at J, leaving 4 bases unmatched. The CDR3 contains 13 residues. CDR1 and CDR2 (germline): LNHDA, SQIVND (reference sequence). CDR3 in DNA: TGTGCCAGTAGTTGGACAGGCCTCTATGGCTACACCTTC. It encodes CASSWTGLYGYTF.

This clone has only one observation. This chain connects TRBV6-5 to TRBJ1-4; TRBD1 is a possible D gene (5 bases). Looked up from germline, CDR1 is MNHEY and CDR2 is SVGAGI. The CDR3 runs to 14 residues. The V end was cut by 4 bases, the J end by 5 bases, with 11 bases between. The CDR3 is CASSLQGANEKLFF. CDR3 bases: TGTGCCAGCAGTTTGCAGGGTGCCAATGAAAAACTGTTTTTT.

J is TRBJ1-3 and V is TRBV18; 7 positions match TRBD1. The V segment lost 3 bases and the J segment 5 bases; nucleotides outside the gene matches: 1. CDR1 and CDR2 (germline): KGHSH, LQKENI. The CDR3 spans 13 residues. The chain's CDR3 is CASSPDRRNTIYF. In nucleotides, the CDR3 is TGTGCCAGCTCACCGGACAGGAGAAACACCATATATTTT.

The chain carries TRBV5-1 and TRBJ1-1; possibly TRBD1 for D (5 bases). CDR3 length: 16 residues. CDR1 and CDR2 from the germline V gene are SGHRS and YFSETQ. The V gene lost 4 bases and the J gene lost 0 bases, with 16 bases spanning the gap. CDR3 coding DNA: TGCGCCAGCAGCCCGGGGGACCGGCTTCTGAACACTGAAGCTTTCTTT. Protein sequence: CASSPGDRLLNTEAFF.

This chain connects TRBV21-1 to TRBJ2-7. TRBV21-1 constitutes a pseudogene. The CDR3 covers 19 residues. CDR3 loop: CASSKNNRDPKVPDYEQYF. CDR3 DNA: TGTGCCAGCAGCAAAAATAACCGGGACCCAAAAGTCCCGGACTACGAGCAGTACTTC.